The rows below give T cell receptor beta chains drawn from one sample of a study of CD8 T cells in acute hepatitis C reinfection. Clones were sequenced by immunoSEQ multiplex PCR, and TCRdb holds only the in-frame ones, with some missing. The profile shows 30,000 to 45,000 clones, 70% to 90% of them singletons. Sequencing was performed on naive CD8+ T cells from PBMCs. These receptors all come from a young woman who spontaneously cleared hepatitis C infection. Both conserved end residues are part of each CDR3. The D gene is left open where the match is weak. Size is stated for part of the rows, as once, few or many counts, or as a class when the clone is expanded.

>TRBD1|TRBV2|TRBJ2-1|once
CARLAGGQAQGEQFF
TGTGCCAGATTGGCCGGGGGACAGGCACAAGGTGAGCAGTTCTTC
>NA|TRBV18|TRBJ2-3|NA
CASSPSSTDTQYF
TGTGCCAGCTCACCAAGTAGCACAGATACGCAGTATTTT
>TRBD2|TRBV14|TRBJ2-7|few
CASSQDGTRGEQYF
TGTGCCAGCAGCCAAGATGGGACTAGGGGTGAGCAGTACTTC
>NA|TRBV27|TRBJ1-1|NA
CASKRALDTEAFF
TGTGCCAGCAAAAGGGCTTTGGACACTGAAGCTTTCTTT
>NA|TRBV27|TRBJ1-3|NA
CASSKEQGTGNTIYF
TGTGCCAGCAGTAAAGAACAGGGCACTGGAAACACCATATATTTT
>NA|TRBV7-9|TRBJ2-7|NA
CASSLYRDTYEQYF
TGTGCCAGCAGCTTATACCGGGACACCTACGAGCAGTACTTC
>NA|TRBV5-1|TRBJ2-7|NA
CASSLVSYEQYF
TGCGCCAGCAGCCTGGTAAGCTACGAGCAGTACTTC
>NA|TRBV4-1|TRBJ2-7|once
CASSQGTGVYEQYF
TGCGCCAGCAGCCAAGGGACTGGCGTCTACGAGCAGTACTTC
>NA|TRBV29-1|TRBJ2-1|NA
CSVEGRDPYNEQFF
TGCAGCGTTGAGGGGCGGGACCCCTACAATGAGCAGTTCTTC
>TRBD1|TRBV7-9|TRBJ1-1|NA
CASHRGNTEAFF
TGTGCCTCCCACAGGGGGAACACTGAAGCTTTCTTT
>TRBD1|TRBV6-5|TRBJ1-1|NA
CASRGTGSTEAFF
TGTGCCAGCAGGGGGACAGGGAGCACTGAAGCTTTCTTT
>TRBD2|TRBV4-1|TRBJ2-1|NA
CASSHPGLRNNEQFF
TGCGCCAGCAGCCACCCGGGACTACGGAACAATGAGCAGTTCTTC